This TCR beta chain appears in the sequencing data of a study of cytomegalovirus exposure and HLA in healthy donors. Findings and caveats of the study: A reported reduction in N-insertions relative to the 666-donor mean was seen in an Asian-associated ancestry cluster in a later analysis.

Use of 60 Vbeta and 13 Jbeta primers characterized the PCR. In the authors' workflow: Counted up in a later analysis, unique TCR beta chains came to some 72 million, with 9.5 million to 13 million shared. TCRdb keeps only in-frame clones here, not all; method: immunoSEQ multiplex PCR. The V and J calls and clone size come from that table; D and trimming were worked out from the DNA. The sample shows some 100,000 clones, more than 70% of them seen only once. The V gene's germline CDR1 is MGHDK and CDR2 SYGVNS. This CDR3 contains 17 residues. V dropped 2 bases and J dropped 5; count of bases not matched to a gene: 12. About this clone: The antigen is undetermined. It is likely a read error, because the conserved phenylalanine at the end of the CDR3 is missing.

Every donor was a healthy person donating bone marrow. Unrecorded immune exposures were likely, despite nominal health at sampling. Source material: PBMCs. The clonotype was recovered from a man aged 25 to 40 in good health and CMV-seronegative. The gene calls are TRBV25-1 and TRBJ1-2, with 9 bases lining up with TRBD1. The CDR3 reads CASSETGTGKKGYGYTV. The CDR3 nucleotides read TGTGCCAGCAGTGAAACAGGGACAGGGAAAAAGGGGTATGGCTACACCGTC.